The rows below give T cell receptor beta chains drawn from one sample of a study of T cell repertoires in cytomegalovirus infection. MiXCR, applied by TCRdb to the reads, yields one record per CDR3 protein. The sample contains around 260,000 distinct CDR3 sequences, around 9% of which appear only once. The sequencing input was PBMCs. The receptors here all came from a human donor in good health (CMV status not recorded). Some clones in this sample may be carry-over from other donors' samples. Both conserved end residues are part of each CDR3. Rows give clone size only sometimes, using once, few, many, or a class for an expanded clone.

j_call | v_call | clone_size | cdr3_aa
TRBJ2-2 | TRBV7-6 | many | CASSHTRSTGELFF
TRBJ2-2 | TRBV12-3/TRBV12-4 | few | CASSLFSSGELFF
TRBJ2-3 | TRBV6-1 | few | CAGEQDSTDTQYF
TRBJ2-7 | TRBV7-2 | many | CASSWGGYEQYF
TRBJ2-2 | TRBV7-8 | many | CASSSRPPGQAMGFGELFF
TRBJ2-5 | TRBV28 | many | CASSGGQQETQYF
TRBJ2-2 | TRBV29-1 | NA | CSVAQGRNTGELFF
TRBJ1-1 | TRBV19 | once | CASSTWDRGPGNTEAFF
TRBJ2-4 | TRBV7-2 | few | CASSLELAGAKNIQYF
TRBJ1-2 | TRBV7-2 | many | CASSYTTYGYTF
TRBJ1-5 | TRBV7-2 | many | CASRSTGEVGNQPQHF
TRBJ2-7 | TRBV7-8 | many | CASSLGLGTGSSEQYF
TRBJ2-4 | TRBV7-2 | many | CASSSRTGSGNIQYF
TRBJ1-5 | TRBV7-2 | many | CASSLGFNQPQHF
TRBJ1-1 | TRBV7-2 | many | CASSLVGLRRSTEAFF